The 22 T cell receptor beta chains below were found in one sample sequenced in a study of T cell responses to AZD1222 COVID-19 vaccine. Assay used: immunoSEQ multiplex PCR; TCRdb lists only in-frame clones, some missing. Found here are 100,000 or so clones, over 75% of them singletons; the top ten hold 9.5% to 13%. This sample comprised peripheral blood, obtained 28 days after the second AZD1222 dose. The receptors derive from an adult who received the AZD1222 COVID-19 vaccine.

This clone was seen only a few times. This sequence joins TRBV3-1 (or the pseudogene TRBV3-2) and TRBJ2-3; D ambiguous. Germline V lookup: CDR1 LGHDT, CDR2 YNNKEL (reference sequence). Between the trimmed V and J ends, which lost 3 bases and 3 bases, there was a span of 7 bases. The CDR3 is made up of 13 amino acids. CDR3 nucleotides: TGTGCCAGCAGCCACCCACTTACAGATACGCAGTATTTT. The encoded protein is CASSHPLTDTQYF.

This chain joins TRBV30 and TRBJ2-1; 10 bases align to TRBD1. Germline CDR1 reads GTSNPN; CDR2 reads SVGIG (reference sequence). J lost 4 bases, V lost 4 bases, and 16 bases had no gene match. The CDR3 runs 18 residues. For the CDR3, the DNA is TGTGCCTGGAACGGTTCCCCCCCGACAGGGGGCGCGTACAATGAGCAGTTCTTC. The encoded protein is CAWNGSPPTGGAYNEQFF.

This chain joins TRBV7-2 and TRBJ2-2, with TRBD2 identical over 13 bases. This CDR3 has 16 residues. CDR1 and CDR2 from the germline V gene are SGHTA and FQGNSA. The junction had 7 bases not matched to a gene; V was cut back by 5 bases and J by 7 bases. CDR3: CASSPRLAGGHGELFF. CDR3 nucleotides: TGTGCCAGCAGCCCCCGACTAGCGGGAGGTCACGGGGAGCTGTTTTTT. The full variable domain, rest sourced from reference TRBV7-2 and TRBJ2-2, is GAGVSQSPSNKVTEKGKDVELRCDPISGHTALYWYRQSLGQGLEFLIYFQGNSAPDKSGLPSDRFSAERTGGSVSTLTIQRTQQEDSAVYLCASSPRLAGGHGELFFGEGSRLTVL.

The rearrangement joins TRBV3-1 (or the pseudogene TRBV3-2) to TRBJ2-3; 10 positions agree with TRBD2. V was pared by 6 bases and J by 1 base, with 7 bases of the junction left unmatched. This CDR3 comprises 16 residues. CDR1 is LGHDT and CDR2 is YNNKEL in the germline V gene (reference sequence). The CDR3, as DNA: TGTGCCAGCAGTCGGACTAGCGGTCTGGGCACAGATACGCAGTATTTT. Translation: CASSRTSGLGTDTQYF.

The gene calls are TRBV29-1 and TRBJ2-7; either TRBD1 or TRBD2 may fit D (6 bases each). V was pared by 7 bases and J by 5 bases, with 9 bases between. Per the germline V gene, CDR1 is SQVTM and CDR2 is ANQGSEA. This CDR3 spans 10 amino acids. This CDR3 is CSGGDNEQYF. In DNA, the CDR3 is TGCAGCGGGGGGGACAACGAGCAGTACTTC.

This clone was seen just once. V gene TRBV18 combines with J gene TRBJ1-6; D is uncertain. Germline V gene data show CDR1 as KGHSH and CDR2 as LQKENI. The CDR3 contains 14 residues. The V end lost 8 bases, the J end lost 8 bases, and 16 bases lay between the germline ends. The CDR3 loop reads CASTAVENYSPLHF. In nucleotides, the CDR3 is TGTGCCAGCACGGCAGTAGAGAATTATTCACCCCTCCACTTT.

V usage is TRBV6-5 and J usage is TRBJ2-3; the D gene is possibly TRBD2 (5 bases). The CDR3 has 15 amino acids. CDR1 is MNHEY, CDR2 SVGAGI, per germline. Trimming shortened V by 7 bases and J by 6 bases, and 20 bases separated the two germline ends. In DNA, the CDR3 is TGTGCCAGCAACGATCGACGGGGATTCACTGATACGCAGTATTTT. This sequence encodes CASNDRRGFTDTQYF.

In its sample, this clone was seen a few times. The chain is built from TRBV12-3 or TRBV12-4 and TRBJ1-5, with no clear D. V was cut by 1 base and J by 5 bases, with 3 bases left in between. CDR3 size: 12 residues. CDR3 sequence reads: CASSLEDQPQHF. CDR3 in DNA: TGTGCCAGCAGTTTAGAGGATCAGCCCCAGCATTTT.

The CDR3 DNA reads TGCGCCAGGGGTGGGCCCTGGGGGCGTCCGAACACCGGGGAGCTGTTTTTT. Its protein is CARGGPWGRPNTGELFF. The V call is TRBV5-1, the J call TRBJ2-2; a possible D gene is TRBD1 (6 bases). The CDR3 sequence is 17 residues long. Germline loops: CDR1 SGHRS, CDR2 YFSETQ. Deletions cut 8 bases from V and 0 bases from J, with 20 bases between.

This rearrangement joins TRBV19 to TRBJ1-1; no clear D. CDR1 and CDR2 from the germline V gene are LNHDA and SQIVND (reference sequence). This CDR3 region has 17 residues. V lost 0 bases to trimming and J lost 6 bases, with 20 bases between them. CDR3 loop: CASSIDGRSRLVSEAFF. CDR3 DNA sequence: TGTGCCAGTAGTATAGATGGGAGAAGTCGGTTAGTGTCTGAAGCTTTCTTT.

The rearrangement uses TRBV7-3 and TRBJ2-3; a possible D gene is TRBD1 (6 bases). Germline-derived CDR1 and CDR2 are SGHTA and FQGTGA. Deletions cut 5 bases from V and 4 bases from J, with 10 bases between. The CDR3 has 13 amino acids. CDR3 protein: CASSTPGADTQYF. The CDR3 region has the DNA TGTGCCAGCAGCACCCCAGGGGCAGATACGCAGTATTTT.

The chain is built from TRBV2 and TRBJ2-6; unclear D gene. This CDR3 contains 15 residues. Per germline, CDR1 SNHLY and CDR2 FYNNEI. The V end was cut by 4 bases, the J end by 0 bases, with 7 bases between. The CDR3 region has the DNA TGTGCCAGCAGTGCCACCCTCTCTGGGGCCAACGTCCTGACTTTC. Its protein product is CASSATLSGANVLTF.

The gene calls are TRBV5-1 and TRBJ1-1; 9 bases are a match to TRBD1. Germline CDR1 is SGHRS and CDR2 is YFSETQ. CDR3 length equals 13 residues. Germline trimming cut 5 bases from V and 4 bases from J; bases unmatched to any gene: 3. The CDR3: CASSGTGITEAFF. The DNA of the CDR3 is TGCGCCAGCAGTGGGACAGGGATCACTGAAGCTTTCTTT. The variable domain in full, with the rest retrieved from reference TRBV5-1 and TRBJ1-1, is KAGVTQTPRYLIKTRGQQVTLSCSPISGHRSVSWYQQTPGQGLQFLFEYFSETQRNKGNFPGRFSGRQFSNSRSEMNVSTLELGDSALYLCASSGTGITEAFFGQGTRLTVV.

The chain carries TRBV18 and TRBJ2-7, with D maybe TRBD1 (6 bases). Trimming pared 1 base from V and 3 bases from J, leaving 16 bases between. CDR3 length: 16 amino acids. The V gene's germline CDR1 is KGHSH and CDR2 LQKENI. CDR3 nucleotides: TGTGCCAGCTCACCACTGGACAGTCTTATGGGCTACGAGCAGTACTTC. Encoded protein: CASSPLDSLMGYEQYF.

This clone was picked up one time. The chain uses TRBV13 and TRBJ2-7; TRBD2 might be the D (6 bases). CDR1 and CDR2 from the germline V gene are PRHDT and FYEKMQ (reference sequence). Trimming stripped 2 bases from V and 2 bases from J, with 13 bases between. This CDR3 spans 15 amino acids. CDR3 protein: CASSLYRGIPYEQYF. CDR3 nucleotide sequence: TGTGCCAGCAGCTTATATCGGGGGATCCCCTACGAGCAGTACTTC.

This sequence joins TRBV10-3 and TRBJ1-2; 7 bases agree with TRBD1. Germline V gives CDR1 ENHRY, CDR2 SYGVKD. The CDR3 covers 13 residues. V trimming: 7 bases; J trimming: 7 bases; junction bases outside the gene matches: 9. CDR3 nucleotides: TGTGCCATCACTCCCGGGACAGAAGTTGGCTACACCTTC. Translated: CAITPGTEVGYTF.

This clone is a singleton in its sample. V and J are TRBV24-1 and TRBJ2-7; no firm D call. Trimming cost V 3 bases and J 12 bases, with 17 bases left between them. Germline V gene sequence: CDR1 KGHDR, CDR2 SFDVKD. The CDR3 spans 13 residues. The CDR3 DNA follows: TGTGCCACCAGTGATACAGACGCACCACGGAGGTACTTC. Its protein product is CATSDTDAPRRYF.

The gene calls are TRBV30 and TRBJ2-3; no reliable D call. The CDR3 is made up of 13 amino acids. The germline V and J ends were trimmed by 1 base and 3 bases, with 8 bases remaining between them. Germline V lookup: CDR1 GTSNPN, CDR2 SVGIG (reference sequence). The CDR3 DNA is TGTGCCTGGAGTGGAGGCCAGACAGATACGCAGTATTTT. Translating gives CAWSGGQTDTQYF.

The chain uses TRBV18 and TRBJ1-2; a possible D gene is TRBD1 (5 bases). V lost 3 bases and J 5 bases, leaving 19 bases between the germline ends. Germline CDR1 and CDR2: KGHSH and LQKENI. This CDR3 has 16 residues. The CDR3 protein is CASSPTTAGTPYGYTF. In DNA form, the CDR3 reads TGTGCCAGCTCACCCACCACCGCCGGGACGCCGTATGGCTACACCTTC. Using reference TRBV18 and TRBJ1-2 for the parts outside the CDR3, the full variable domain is NAGVMQNPRHLVRRRGQEARLRCSPMKGHSHVYWYRQLPEEGLKFMVYLQKENIIDESGMPKERFSAEFPKEGPSILRIQQVVRGDSAAYFCASSPTTAGTPYGYTFGSGTRLTVV.

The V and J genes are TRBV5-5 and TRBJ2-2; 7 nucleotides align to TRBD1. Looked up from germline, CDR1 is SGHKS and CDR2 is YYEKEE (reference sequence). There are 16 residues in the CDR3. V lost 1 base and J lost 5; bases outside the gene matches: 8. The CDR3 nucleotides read TGTGCCAGCAGCTTGTTACAGGGGCGTTCGACCGGGGAGCTGTTTTTT. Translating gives CASSLLQGRSTGELFF.

The CDR3 bases are TGTGCCAGCACAAAACGGACAGGGGGCGGTGAAGCTTTCTTT. Its protein product is CASTKRTGGGEAFF. J is TRBJ1-1 and V is TRBV27; TRBD1 agrees at 11 bases. The J segment lost 7 bases and the V segment lost 7 bases, leaving 8 bases of the junction unmatched. The CDR3 loop spans 14 amino acids. Germline lookup yields CDR1 MNHEY and CDR2 SMNVEV (reference sequence).

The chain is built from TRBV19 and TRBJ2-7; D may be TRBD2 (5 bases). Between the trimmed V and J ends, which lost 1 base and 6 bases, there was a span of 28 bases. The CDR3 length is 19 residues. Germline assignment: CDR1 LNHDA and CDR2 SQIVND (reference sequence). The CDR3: CASSIVGLVRPEDASEQYF. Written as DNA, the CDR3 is TGTGCCAGTAGTATAGTAGGGCTTGTTCGGCCGGAGGATGCGTCCGAGCAGTACTTC.